This T cell receptor (beta chain) was captured in a study of blood T cell repertoires in COVID-19. Clones were sequenced by immunoSEQ multiplex PCR, and TCRdb holds only the in-frame ones, with some missing. Of 250,000 to 350,000 clones in the sample, more than 75% were seen once. CDR3 length: 14 residues. J lost 7 bases, V lost 6 bases, and 8 bases had no gene match. Germline V gene lookup returns CDR1 ENHRY and CDR2 SYGVKD. This sequence originates from a woman in her 50s who had recovered from COVID-19. What was sequenced was peripheral blood. The rearrangement joins TRBV10-3 to TRBJ2-2; 7 bases match TRBD2. The DNA for the CDR3 is TGTGCCATCAGCTTAGCGGGCGGAAGCGGGGAGCTGTTTTTT. It translates to CAISLAGGSGELFF.